Below, one TCR beta chain is given with its context. The CDR3 runs to 13 residues. Looked up from germline, CDR1 is GTSNPN and CDR2 is SVGIG (reference sequence). V dropped 8 bases and J dropped 4 bases, with 15 bases sitting between them. The data stem from a study of cytomegalovirus exposure and HLA in healthy donors. The PCR contained 60 Vbeta and 13 Jbeta primers. Assay: immunoSEQ multiplex PCR; the TCRdb copy retains only in-frame clones and omits some. The table includes 110,000 to 150,000 clones, more than 60% detected once. The chain has TRBV30 and TRBJ1-3, with unresolved D. This TCR derives from a woman in her 50s in good health and CMV-seropositive. Sequencing input: PBMCs. CDR3 residues: CASSPGAGNTIYF. CDR3 coding DNA: TGTGCCAGCTCACCAGGTGCCGGAAACACCATATATTTT.